This TCR beta chain appears in the sequencing data of a study of T cell changes during pregnancy in multiple sclerosis. Trimming removed 0 bases at V and 5 bases at J, with 9 bases between. Germline V gives CDR1 SGHRS, CDR2 YFSETQ. The length of the CDR3 is 14 residues. Sequenced by immunoSEQ multiplex PCR; TCRdb stores in-frame clones only, minus some. The sample records about 36,000 clones, about nine tenths being singletons. The chain is built from TRBV5-1 and TRBJ2-1, with D perhaps matching TRBD2 (5 bases). The receptor's source is a female donor in good health, enrolled as a control in a pregnancy study. Material: CD4+ T cells from peripheral blood mononuclear cells, obtained in the second trimester of pregnancy. The CDR3 nucleotides read TGCGCCAGCAGCTTGGGGGAGTCCCACAATGAGCAGTTCTTC. This translates into CASSLGESHNEQFF.